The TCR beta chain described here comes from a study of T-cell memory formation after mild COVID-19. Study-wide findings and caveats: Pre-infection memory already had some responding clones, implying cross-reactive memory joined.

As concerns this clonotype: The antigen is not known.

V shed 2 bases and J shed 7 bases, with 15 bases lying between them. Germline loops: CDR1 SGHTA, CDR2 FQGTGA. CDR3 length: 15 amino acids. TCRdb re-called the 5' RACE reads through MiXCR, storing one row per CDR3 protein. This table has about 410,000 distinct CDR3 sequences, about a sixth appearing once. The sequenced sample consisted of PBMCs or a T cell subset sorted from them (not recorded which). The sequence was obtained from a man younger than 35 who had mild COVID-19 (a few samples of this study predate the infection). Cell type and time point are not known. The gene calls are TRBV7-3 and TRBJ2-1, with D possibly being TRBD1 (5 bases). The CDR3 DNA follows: TGTGCCAGCAGCTTAGCCGTGGGGCTGGGGAATGAGCAGTTCTTC. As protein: CASSLAVGLGNEQFF.